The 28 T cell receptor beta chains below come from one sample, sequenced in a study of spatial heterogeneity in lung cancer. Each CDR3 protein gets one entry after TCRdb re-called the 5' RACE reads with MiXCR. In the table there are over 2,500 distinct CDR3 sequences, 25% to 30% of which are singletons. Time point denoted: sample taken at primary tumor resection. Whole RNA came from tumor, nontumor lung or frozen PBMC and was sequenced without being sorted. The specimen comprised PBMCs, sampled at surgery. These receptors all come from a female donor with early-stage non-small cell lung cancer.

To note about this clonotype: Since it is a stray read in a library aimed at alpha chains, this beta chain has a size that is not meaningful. This chain's CDR3 is CASSSGLAGTDTQYF. CDR3 bases: TGCGCCAGCAGCTCCGGACTAGCGGGCACAGATACGCAGTATTTT. The V and J genes are TRBV5-1 and TRBJ2-3, with 10 bases aligning to TRBD2. The CDR3 totals 15 residues. CDR1 SGHRS and CDR2 YFSETQ come from the germline V gene. V dropped 3 bases and J dropped 1; count of bases not matched to a gene: 2.

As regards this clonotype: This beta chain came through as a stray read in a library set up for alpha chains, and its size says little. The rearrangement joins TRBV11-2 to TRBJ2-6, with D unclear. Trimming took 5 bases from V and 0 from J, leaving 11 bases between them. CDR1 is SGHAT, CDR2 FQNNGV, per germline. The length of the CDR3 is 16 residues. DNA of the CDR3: TGTGCCAGCAGCCCTAGAGAGAGCTCTGGGGCCAACGTCCTGACTTTC. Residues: CASSPRESSGANVLTF.

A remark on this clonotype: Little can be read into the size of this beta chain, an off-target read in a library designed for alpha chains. The CDR3: CARGRLGQNIQYF. The CDR3 nucleotides read TGTGCCAGAGGGAGACTGGGTCAAAACATTCAGTACTTC. The genes are TRBV2 and TRBJ2-4; D may be TRBD2 (5 bases). Deletions cut 9 bases from V and 5 bases from J, with 14 bases between. The CDR3 is made up of 13 amino acids. The germline gives CDR1 SNHLY, CDR2 FYNNEI.

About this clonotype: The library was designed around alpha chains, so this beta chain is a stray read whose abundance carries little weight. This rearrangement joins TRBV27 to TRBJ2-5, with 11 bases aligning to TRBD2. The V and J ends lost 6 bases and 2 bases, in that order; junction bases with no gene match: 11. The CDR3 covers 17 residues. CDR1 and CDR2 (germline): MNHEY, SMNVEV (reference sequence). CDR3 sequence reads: CASRGLAGGLRQETQYF. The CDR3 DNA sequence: TGTGCCAGCAGGGGGCTAGCGGGAGGCCTTCGGCAAGAGACCCAGTACTTC.

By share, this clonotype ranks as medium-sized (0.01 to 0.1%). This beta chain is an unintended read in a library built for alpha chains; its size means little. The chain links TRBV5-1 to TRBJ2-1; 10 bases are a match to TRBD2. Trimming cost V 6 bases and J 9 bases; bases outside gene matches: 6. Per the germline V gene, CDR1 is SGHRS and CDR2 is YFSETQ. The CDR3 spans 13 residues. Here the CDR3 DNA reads TGCGCCAGCACCCTAGCGGGAGCGGGTGAGCAGTTCTTC. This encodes CASTLAGAGEQFF.

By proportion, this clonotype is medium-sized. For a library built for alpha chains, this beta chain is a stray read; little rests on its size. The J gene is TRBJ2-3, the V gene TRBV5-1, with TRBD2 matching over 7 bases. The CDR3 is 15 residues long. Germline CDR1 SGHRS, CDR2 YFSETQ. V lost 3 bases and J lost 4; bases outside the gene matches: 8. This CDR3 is CASSYEGGPSDTQYF. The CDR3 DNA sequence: TGCGCCAGCAGCTACGAGGGAGGGCCCTCAGATACGCAGTATTTT.

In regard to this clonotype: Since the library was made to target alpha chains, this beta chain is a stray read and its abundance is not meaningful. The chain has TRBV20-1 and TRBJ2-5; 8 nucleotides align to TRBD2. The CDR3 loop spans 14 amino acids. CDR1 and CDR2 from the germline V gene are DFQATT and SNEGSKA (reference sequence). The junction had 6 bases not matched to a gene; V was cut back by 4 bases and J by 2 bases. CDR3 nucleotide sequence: TGCAGTGCTATATTAGCGGGAACTCAAGAGACCCAGTACTTC. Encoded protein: CSAILAGTQETQYF.

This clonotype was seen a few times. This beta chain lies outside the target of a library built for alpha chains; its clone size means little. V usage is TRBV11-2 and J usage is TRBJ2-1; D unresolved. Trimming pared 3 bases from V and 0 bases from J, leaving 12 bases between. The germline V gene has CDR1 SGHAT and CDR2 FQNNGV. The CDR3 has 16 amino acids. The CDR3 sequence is CASSFWTFFSYNEQFF. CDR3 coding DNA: TGTGCCAGCAGCTTTTGGACGTTTTTCTCCTACAATGAGCAGTTCTTC. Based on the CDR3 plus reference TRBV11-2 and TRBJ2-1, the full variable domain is EAGVAQSPRYKIIEKRQSVAFWCNPISGHATLYWYQQILGQGPKLLIQFQNNGVVDDSQLPKDRFSAERLKGVDSTLKIQPAKLEDSAVYLCASSFWTFFSYNEQFFGPGTRLTVL.

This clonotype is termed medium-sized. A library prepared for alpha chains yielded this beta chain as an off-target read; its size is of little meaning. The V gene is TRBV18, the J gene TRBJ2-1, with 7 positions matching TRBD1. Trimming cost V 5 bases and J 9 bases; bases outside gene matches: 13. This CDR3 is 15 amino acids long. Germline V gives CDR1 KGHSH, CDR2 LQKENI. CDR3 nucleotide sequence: TGTGCCAGCTCAGTACAGGGGAAGGGCCATAGTGAGCAGTTCTTC. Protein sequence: CASSVQGKGHSEQFF.

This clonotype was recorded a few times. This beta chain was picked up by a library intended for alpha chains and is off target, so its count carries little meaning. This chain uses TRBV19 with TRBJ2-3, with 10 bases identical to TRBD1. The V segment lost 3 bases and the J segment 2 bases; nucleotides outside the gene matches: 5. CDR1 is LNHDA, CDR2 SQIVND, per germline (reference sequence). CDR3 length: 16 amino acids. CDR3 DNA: TGTGCCAGTAGTATTGGGACAGGGGCCTTCACAGATACGCAGTATTTT. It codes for CASSIGTGAFTDTQYF.

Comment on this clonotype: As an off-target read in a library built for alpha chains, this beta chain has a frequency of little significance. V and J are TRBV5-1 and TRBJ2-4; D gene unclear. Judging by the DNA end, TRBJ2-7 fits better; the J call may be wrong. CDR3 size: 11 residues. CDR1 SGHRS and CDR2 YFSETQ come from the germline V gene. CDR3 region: CASSLGNEQYF. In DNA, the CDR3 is TGCGCCAGCAGCTTGGGCAACGAGCAGTACTTC.

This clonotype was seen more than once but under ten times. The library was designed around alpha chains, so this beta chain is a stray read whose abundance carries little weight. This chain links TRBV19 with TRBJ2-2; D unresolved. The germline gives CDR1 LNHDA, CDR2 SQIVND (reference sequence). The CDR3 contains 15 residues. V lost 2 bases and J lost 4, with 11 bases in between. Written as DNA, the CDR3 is TGTGCCAGTAGTATATTCGGGCTCGTCACCGGGGAGCTGTTTTTT. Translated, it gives CASSIFGLVTGELFF.

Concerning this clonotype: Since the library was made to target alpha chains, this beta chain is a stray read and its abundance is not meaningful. The CDR3 sequence: CAWSRGRTRSGANVLTF. In nucleotides, the CDR3 is TGTGCCTGGAGTCGGGGTAGGACCCGCTCTGGGGCCAACGTCCTGACTTTC. The chain uses TRBV30 and TRBJ2-6; D is possibly TRBD2 (5 bases). The CDR3 spans 17 residues. Trimming took off 2 bases at V and 0 bases at J, with 14 bases between the two ends. The germline CDR1 and CDR2 sequences are GTSNPN and SVGIG (reference sequence).

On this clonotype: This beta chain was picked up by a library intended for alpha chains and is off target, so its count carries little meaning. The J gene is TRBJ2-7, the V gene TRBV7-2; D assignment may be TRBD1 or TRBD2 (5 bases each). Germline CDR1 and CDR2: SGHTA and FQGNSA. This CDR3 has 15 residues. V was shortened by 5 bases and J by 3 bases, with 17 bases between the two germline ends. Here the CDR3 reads CASSGMGEPVYEQYV. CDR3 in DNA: TGTGCCAGCAGCGGGATGGGGGAACCGGTCTACGAGCAGTACGTC.

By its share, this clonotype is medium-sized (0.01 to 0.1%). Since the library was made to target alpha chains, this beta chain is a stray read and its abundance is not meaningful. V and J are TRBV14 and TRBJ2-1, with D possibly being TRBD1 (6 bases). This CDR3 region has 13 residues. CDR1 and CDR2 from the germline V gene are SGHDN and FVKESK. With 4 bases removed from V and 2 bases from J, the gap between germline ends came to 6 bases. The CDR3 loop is CASSRQAYNEQFF. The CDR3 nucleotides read TGTGCCAGCAGCCGACAGGCCTACAATGAGCAGTTCTTC.

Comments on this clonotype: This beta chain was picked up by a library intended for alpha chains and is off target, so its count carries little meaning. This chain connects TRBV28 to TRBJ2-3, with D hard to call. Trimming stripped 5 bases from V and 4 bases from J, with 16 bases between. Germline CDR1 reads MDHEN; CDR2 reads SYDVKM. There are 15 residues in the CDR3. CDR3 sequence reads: CASSLPGRRADTQYF. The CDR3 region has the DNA TGTGCCAGCAGTCTGCCGGGTCGCCGGGCAGATACGCAGTATTTT.

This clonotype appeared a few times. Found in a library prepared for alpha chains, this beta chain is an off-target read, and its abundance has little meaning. CDR3 region: CSVAWGSGDTQYF. Here the CDR3 DNA reads TGCAGCGTTGCGTGGGGGAGTGGAGATACGCAGTATTTT. V is TRBV29-1 and J is TRBJ2-3, with D tentatively TRBD1 or TRBD2 (5 bases each). The CDR3 totals 13 residues. V lost 4 bases to trimming and J lost 5 bases, with 13 bases between them. Germline CDR1 is SQVTM and CDR2 is ANQGSEA.

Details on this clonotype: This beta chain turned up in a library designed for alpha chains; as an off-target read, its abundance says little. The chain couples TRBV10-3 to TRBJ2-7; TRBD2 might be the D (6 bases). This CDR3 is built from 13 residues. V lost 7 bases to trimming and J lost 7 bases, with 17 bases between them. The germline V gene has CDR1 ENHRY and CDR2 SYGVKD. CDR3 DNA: TGTGCCATCAACATTAGGGCGAGCGGGGAGCAGTACTTC. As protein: CAINIRASGEQYF.

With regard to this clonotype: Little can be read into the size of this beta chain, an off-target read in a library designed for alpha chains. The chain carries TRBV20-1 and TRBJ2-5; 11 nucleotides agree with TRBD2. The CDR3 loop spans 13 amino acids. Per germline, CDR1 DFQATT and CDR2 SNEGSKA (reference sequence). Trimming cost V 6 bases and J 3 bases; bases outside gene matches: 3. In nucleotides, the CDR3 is TGCAGTGCGCGACTAGCGGGAAAAGAGACCCAGTACTTC. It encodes CSARLAGKETQYF.

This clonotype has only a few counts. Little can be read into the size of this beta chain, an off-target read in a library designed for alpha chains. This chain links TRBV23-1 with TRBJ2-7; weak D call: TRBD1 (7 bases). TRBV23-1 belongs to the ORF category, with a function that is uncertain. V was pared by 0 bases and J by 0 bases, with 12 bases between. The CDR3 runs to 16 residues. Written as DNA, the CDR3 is TGCGCCAGCAGTCAATCGGCAGGGGGGAGCTCCTACGAGCAGTACGTC. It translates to CASSQSAGGSSYEQYV.

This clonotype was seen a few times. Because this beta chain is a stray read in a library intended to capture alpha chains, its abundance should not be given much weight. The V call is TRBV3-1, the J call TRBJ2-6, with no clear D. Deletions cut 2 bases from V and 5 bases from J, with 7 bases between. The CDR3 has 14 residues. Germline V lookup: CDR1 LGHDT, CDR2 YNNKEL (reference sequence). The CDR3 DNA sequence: TGTGCCAGCAGCCAATTAGGACGGGCCAACGTCCTGACTTTC. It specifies CASSQLGRANVLTF.

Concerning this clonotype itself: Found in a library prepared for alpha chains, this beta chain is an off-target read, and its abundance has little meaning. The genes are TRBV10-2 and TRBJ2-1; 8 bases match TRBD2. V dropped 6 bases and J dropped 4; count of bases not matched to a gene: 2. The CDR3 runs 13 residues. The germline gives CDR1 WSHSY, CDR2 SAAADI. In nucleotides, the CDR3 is TGCGCCAGCAGAGCTAGCGGGTACAATGAGCAGTTCTTC. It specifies CASRASGYNEQFF.

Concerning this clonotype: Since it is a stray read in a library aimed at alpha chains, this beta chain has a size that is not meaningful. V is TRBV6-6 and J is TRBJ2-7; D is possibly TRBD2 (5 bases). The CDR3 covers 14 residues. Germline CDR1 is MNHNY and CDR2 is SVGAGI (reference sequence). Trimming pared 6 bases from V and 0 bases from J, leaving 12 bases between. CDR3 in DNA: TGTGCCAGCAGCCAGGACTGGAGCTCCTACGAGCAGTACTTC. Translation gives CASSQDWSSYEQYF.

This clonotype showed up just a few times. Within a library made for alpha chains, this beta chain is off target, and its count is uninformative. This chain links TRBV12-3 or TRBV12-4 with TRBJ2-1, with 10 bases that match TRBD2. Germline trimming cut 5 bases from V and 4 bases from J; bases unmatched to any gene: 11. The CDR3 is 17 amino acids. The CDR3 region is CASSPDYLAGGYNEQFF. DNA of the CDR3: TGTGCCAGCAGTCCAGATTACTTAGCGGGAGGTTACAATGAGCAGTTCTTC.

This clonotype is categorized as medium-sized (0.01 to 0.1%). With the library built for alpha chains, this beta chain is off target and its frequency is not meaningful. As DNA, the CDR3 is TGTGCCAGCAGTCACGAGACAGGTAACCGTAATGAGCAGTTCTTC. Encoded protein: CASSHETGNRNEQFF. This chain uses TRBV27 with TRBJ2-1, with TRBD1 as a possible D gene (6 bases). Germline V CDR1 and CDR2: MNHEY, SMNVEV (reference sequence). The CDR3 is 15 residues long. V was shortened by 5 bases and J by 7 bases, with 18 bases between the two germline ends.

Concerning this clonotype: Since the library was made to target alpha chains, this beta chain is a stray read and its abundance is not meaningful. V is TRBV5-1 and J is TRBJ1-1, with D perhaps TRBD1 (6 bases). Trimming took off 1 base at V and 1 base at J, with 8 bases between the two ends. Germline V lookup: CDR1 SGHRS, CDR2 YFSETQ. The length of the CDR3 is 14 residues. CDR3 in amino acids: CASSLRGQNTEAFF. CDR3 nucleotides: TGCGCCAGCAGCTTGAGGGGACAGAACACTGAAGCTTTCTTT.

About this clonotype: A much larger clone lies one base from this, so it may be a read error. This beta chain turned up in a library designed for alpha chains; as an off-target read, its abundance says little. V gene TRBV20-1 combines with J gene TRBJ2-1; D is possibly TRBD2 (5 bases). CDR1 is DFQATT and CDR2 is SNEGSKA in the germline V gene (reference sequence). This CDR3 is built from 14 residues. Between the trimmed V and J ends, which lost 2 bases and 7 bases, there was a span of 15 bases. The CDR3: CSARSGGSRNEQFF. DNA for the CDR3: TGCAGTGCTAGATCTGGAGGTAGCAGGAATGAGCAGTTCTTC.

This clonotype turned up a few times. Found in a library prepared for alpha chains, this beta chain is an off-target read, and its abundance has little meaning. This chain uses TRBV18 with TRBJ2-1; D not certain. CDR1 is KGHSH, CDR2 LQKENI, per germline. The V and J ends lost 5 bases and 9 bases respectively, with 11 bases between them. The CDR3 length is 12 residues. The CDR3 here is CASSEYVGEQFF. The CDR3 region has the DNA TGTGCCAGCTCAGAGTACGTCGGTGAGCAGTTCTTC.